The 11 T cell receptor beta chains below were found in one sample sequenced in a study of blood T cell repertoires in COVID-19. The repertoire was sequenced with immunoSEQ multiplex PCR; TCRdb's copy has only in-frame clones and lacks some. The table records about 71,000 clones, more than 75% of them present only once. Sequencing input: peripheral blood. The receptors were sampled from a woman of 80 years or more with active or convalescent COVID-19.

The rearrangement joins TRBV29-1 to TRBJ2-1; 7 nucleotides align to TRBD2. This CDR3 comprises 11 residues. Germline V gene data show CDR1 as SQVTM and CDR2 as ANQGSEA. The J segment lost 8 bases and the V segment lost 2 bases, leaving 0 bases of the junction unmatched. DNA of the CDR3: TGCAGCGTTGAACGGGGGGATGAGCAGTTCTTC. It specifies CSVERGDEQFF.

This chain uses TRBV7-8 with TRBJ2-3; TRBD2 matches at 8 bases. Germline lookup yields CDR1 SGHVS and CDR2 FQNEAQ. The junction had 6 bases not matched to a gene; V was cut back by 2 bases and J by 2 bases. The CDR3 sequence is 16 residues long. This chain's CDR3 is CASSLSTGGATDTQYF. The CDR3 DNA is TGTGCCAGCAGCTTATCAACGGGGGGGGCCACAGATACGCAGTATTTT.

This chain joins TRBV5-1 and TRBJ2-7, with D perhaps TRBD2 (5 bases). CDR1 is SGHRS, CDR2 YFSETQ, per germline. The V and J ends lost 6 bases and 6 bases respectively, with 13 bases between them. This CDR3 spans 12 amino acids. For the CDR3, the DNA is TGCGCCAGCACAACTCTAGCTGGCGAGCAGTACTTC. Translated, it gives CASTTLAGEQYF.

V gene TRBV5-4 combines with J gene TRBJ2-7; 7 bases agree with TRBD1. V lost 3 bases, J lost 5 bases, and 8 bases stayed unmatched. The CDR3 is 14 residues long. Germline CDR1 SGHNT, CDR2 YYREEE (reference sequence). CDR3 sequence: CASSSTGLKNEQYF. The CDR3 bases are TGTGCCAGCAGCTCGACAGGGTTGAAAAACGAGCAGTACTTC. Full variable domain (remainder filled in from reference TRBV5-4 and TRBJ2-7): ETGVTQSPTHLIKTRGQQVTLRCSSQSGHNTVSWYQQALGQGPQFIFQYYREEENGRGNFPPRFSGLQFPNYSSELNVNALELDDSALYLCASSSTGLKNEQYFGPGTRLTVT.

The rearrangement joins TRBV2 to TRBJ2-1; 9 bases are a match to TRBD2. The CDR3 contains 15 residues. CDR1 is SNHLY and CDR2 is FYNNEI in the germline V gene. Trimming removed 6 bases from V and 6 bases from J; junction bases left unmatched: 9. In DNA, the CDR3 is TGTGCCAGCAGAGGGAGGCTAGCGGGGAGCAATGAGCAGTTCTTC. The encoded protein is CASRGRLAGSNEQFF.

This clone was counted only a few times. The gene calls are TRBV3-1 (or the pseudogene TRBV3-2) and TRBJ1-5; D is undetermined. Per germline, CDR1 LGHDT and CDR2 YNNKEL (reference sequence). Trimming left V 4 bases short and J 3 bases short, with 7 bases between. The CDR3 consists of 13 residues. The CDR3 spells CASSRGPNQPQHF. The CDR3, as DNA: TGTGCCAGCAGCCGAGGCCCCAATCAGCCCCAGCATTTT.

J is TRBJ1-2 and V is TRBV6-5; TRBD1 is a possible D gene (5 bases). With 11 bases removed from V and 6 bases from J, the gap between germline ends came to 13 bases. Germline loops: CDR1 MNHEY, CDR2 SVGAGI. CDR3 size: 11 residues. The CDR3 loop is CAARGSHGYTF. DNA of the CDR3: TGTGCCGCACGGGGGTCCCATGGCTACACCTTC.

The chain joins TRBV18 to TRBJ2-1; 8 nucleotides agree with TRBD1. Germline V CDR1 and CDR2: KGHSH, LQKENI. The CDR3 consists of 18 residues. The trim removed 3 bases at V and 4 bases at J, leaving 14 bases unmatched. CDR3 coding DNA: TGTGCCAGCTCACCGAGTTCAAAGACAGGGGAAATGTACAATGAGCAGTTCTTC. Translating it yields CASSPSSKTGEMYNEQFF.

The chain joins TRBV9 to TRBJ1-3; no clear D. V was shortened by 4 bases and J by 0 bases, with 5 bases between the two germline ends. Germline loops: CDR1 SGDLS, CDR2 YYNGEE. This CDR3 comprises 13 residues. CDR3 coding DNA: TGTGCCAGCAGCCTTTACTCTGGAAACACCATATATTTT. It encodes CASSLYSGNTIYF. Based on the CDR3 plus reference TRBV9 and TRBJ1-3, the full variable domain is DSGVTQTPKHLITATGQRVTLRCSPRSGDLSVYWYQQSLDQGLQFLIQYYNGEERAKGNILERFSAQQFPDLHSELNLSSLELGDSALYFCASSLYSGNTIYFGEGSWLTVV.

The J gene is TRBJ1-6, the V gene TRBV14; D remains unclear. Germline assignment: CDR1 SGHDN and CDR2 FVKESK. CDR3 length: 16 amino acids. The V gene lost 1 base and the J gene lost 0 bases, with 7 bases spanning the gap. The CDR3 is CASSQAWSSYNSPLHF. For the CDR3, the DNA is TGTGCCAGCAGCCAAGCCTGGAGCTCCTATAATTCACCCCTCCACTTT. The full variable domain, in which reference TRBV14 and TRBJ1-6 provide the parts outside the CDR3, is EAGVTQFPSHSVIEKGQTVTLRCDPISGHDNLYWYRRVMGKEIKFLLHFVKESKQDESGMPNNRFLAERTGGTYSTLKVQPAELEDSGVYFCASSQAWSSYNSPLHFGNGTRLTVT.

This chain links TRBV7-9 with TRBJ1-1; a weak D match, TRBD1 (6 bases). Trimming pared 3 bases from V and 2 bases from J, leaving 13 bases between. Germline V gene sequence: CDR1 SEHNR, CDR2 FQNEAQ (reference sequence). CDR3 size: 15 residues. The CDR3 nucleotides are TGTGCCAGCAGCTTCTTCCAACAGGGAAACACTGAAGCTTTCTTT. This encodes CASSFFQQGNTEAFF. The complete variable domain, with remaining parts taken from reference TRBV7-9 and TRBJ1-1, reads DTGVSQNPRHKITKRGQNVTFRCDPISEHNRLYWYRQTLGQGPEFLTYFQNEAQLEKSRLLSDRFSAERPKGSFSTLEIQRTEQGDSAMYLCASSFFQQGNTEAFFGQGTRLTVV.